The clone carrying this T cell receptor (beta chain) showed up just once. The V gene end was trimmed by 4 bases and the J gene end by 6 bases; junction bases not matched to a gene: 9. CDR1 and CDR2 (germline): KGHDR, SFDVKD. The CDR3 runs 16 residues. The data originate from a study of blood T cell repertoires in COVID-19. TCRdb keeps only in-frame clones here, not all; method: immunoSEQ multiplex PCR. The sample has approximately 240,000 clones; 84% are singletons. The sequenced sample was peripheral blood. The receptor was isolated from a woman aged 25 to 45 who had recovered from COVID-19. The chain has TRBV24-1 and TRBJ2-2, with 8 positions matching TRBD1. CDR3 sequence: CATSDYRQGTPGELFF. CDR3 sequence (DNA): TGTGCCACCAGTGACTACCGACAGGGGACCCCCGGGGAGCTGTTTTTT.